The T cell receptor (beta chain) under discussion was sequenced for a study of cytomegalovirus exposure and HLA in healthy donors. General study findings and limits: Later work found most CMV-associated TCR beta chains apparently HLA-restricted. TCR beta sequences numbering some 17,000 were associated with HLA alleles at 0.05 false discovery rate in a later analysis. Presence/absence analyses took donor sequencing depth as roughly uniform. 87-base-pair reads could not separate some V segments, including TRBV6-2 and TRBV6-3.

PCR used 60 Vbeta primers and 13 Jbeta primers. Some clones are missing from TCRdb's copy, which holds only in-frame ones; the method was immunoSEQ multiplex PCR. Here the sample spans about 150,000 clones, approximately 80% being singletons. CDR1 and CDR2 from the germline V gene are LGHNA and YSLEER. This CDR3 comprises 15 residues. V lost 1 base and J lost 0, with 9 bases in between. Turning to this clone: Its matching antigen is unknown.

The sequenced material came from PBMCs. The chain combines TRBV4-3 with TRBJ2-5; D gene ambiguous. The TCR comes from a woman between 40 and 55 years old in good health and CMV-seronegative. CDR3 DNA: TGCGCCAGCAGCCAAGGACTCCAGTACCAAGAGACCCAGTACTTC. It encodes CASSQGLQYQETQYF.